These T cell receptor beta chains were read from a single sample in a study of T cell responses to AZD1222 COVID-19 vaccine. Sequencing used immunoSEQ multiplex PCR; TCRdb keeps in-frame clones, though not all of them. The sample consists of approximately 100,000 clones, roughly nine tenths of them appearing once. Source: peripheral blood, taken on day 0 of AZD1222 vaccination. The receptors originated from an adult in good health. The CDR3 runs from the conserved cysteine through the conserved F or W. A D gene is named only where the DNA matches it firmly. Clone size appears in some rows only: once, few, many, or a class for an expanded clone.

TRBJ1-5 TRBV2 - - TGTGCCAGCAGTGATCATCAGCCCCAGCATTTT CASSDHQPQHF
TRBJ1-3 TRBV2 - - TGTGCCACAGGGGCCAGGGTTTACGGAAACACCATATATTTT CATGARVYGNTIYF
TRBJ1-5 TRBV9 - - TGTGCCAGCAGCGTAGCTCGTGGGGACGGCAATCAGCCCCAGCATTTT CASSVARGDGNQPQHF
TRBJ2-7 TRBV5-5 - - TGTGCCAGCAGCATCACACCTACCTCCTACGAGCAGTACTTC CASSITPTSYEQYF
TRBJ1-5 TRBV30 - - TGTGCCTGGGAGCCCAGGGGTTCCACTCAGCCCCAGCATTTT CAWEPRGSTQPQHF
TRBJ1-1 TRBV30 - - TGTGCCTGGAGTGGGTTCATGAACACTGAAGCTTTCTTT CAWSGFMNTEAFF
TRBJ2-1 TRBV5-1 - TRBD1 TGCGCCAGCAGCTTGGTCTACAGGGGGCGGAATGAGCAGTTCTTC CASSLVYRGRNEQFF
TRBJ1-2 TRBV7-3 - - TGTGCCAGCAGCCCGGAATCATCCTATGGCTACACCTTC CASSPESSYGYTF
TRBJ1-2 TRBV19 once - TGTGCCAGTAGTATAGATGGCAGGGGCGGCTATGGCTACACCTTC CASSIDGRGGYGYTF
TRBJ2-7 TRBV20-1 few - TGCAGTGCTCTGGACAGTTCCGAGCAGTACTTC CSALDSSEQYF
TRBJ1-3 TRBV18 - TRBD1 TGTGCCAGCTCATCGGGACAGGGGAACACCATATATTTT CASSSGQGNTIYF
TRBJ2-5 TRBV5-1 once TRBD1 TGCGCCAGCAGCACCGGACAGGGGGCTGGAGAGACCCAGTACTTC CASSTGQGAGETQYF
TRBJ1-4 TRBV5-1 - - TGCGCCAGCAGCTTGATGGCATTCGGTCCAACTAATGAAAAACTGTTTTTT CASSLMAFGPTNEKLFF
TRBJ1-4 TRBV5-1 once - TGCGCCAGCAGCTTCTCAGGGTGGGGGGATGAAAAACTGTTTTTT CASSFSGWGDEKLFF
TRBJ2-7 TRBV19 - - TGTGCCAGTAGTGAGGGACGCACCTCCTACGAGCAGTACTTC CASSEGRTSYEQYF
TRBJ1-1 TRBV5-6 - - TGTGCCAGCAGGTCAGGGGTCAACACTGAAGCTTTCTTT CASRSGVNTEAFF
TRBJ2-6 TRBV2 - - TGTGCCAGCAGGGAATGGGGCTCTGGGGCCAACGTCCTGACTTTC CASREWGSGANVLTF
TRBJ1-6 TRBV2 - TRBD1 TGTGCCAGCAGTGCCGACAGGGATGATGGGCCCCTCCACTTT CASSADRDDGPLHF
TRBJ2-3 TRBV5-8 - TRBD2 TGTGCCAGCAGTCTTCTAGCGGGGGGATTCGGTACGCAGTATTTT CASSLLAGGFGTQYF
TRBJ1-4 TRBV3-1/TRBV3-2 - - TGTGCCAGCAGCCATACGCCAAAGGCTAATGAAAAACTGTTTTTT CASSHTPKANEKLFF
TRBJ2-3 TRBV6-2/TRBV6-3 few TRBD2 TGTGCCAGCAGTTCGGGGACTAGCGGGACGCAGTATTTT CASSSGTSGTQYF
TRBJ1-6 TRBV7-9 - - TGTGCCAGCAGCTTAGATGGGGCTTATTCACCCCTCCACTTT CASSLDGAYSPLHF
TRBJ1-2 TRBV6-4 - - TGTGCCAGCAGTGAGGGAGGGCCAGCTAACTATGGCTACACCTTC CASSEGGPANYGYTF
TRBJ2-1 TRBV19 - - TGTGCCACCAGGAACCCAGGGGATGAGCAGTTCTTC CATRNPGDEQFF
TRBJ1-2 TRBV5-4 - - TGTGCCAGCAGCTCCGGGACGGACTTGGGAAGGAACACCTTC CASSSGTDLGRNTF
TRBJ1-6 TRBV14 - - TGTGCCAGCAGCCAAGATAGGGGTTTCTCTTCACCCCTCCACTTT CASSQDRGFSSPLHF
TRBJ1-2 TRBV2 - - TGTGCCAGCAGTGAAATTACAGTGCGGTATGGCTACACCTTC CASSEITVRYGYTF
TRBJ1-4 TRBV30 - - TGTGCCTGGAGTGTACGGTTTAATGAAAAACTGTTTTTT CAWSVRFNEKLFF
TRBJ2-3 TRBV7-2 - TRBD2 TGTGCCAGCAGCTTAGCTCCTAGCGGGGCCCGGAACACAGATACGCAGTATTTT CASSLAPSGARNTDTQYF
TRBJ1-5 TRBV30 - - TGTGCCTGGAGTGGCGGGGACCATCAGCCCCAGCATTTT CAWSGGDHQPQHF
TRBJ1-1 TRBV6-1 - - TGTGCCAGCAGTGAATGGAGAGGGCTGGGAACTGAAGCTTTCTTT CASSEWRGLGTEAFF
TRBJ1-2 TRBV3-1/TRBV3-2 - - TGTGCCAGCAGCCTCGGACACCAACCTGAGTATGGCTACACCTTC CASSLGHQPEYGYTF
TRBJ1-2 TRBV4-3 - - TGCGCCAGCAGCCAAGATTATGGGGAGAGCTATGGCTACACCTTC CASSQDYGESYGYTF
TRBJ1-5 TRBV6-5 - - TGTGCCAGCAGGAGGACTGGGAGAAATCAGCCCCAGCATTTT CASRRTGRNQPQHF
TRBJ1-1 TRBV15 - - TGTGCCACCAGCAGGTCGGAGGGCTCGAACACTGAAGCTTTCTTT CATSRSEGSNTEAFF
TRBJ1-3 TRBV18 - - TGTGCCAGCTCACCAGGTGTGGGTCCGGGAAACACCATATATTTT CASSPGVGPGNTIYF
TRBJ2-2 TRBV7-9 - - TGTGCCAGCAGCTTACCTCTTCCTAGCTACGGGGAGCTGTTTTTT CASSLPLPSYGELFF
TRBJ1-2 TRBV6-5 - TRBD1 TGTGCCAGCAGTACTCAGGGGGCAGCCTGGTATGGCTACACCTTC CASSTQGAAWYGYTF
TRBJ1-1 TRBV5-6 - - TGTGCCAGCAGCTTGGGTTACTTGGGAACTGAAGCTTTCTTT CASSLGYLGTEAFF
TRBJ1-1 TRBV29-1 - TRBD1 TGCAGCGTTGAAGGGGGGACAGGGAGCACTGAAGCTTTCTTT CSVEGGTGSTEAFF
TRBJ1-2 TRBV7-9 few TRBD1 TGTGCCAGCAGCCCCCGGGACAGGGGCCTAAGGCGAGGCTACACCTTC CASSPRDRGLRRGYTF
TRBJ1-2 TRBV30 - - TGTGCCTGGAAAGGGGGGGACGCTACAGCCTGGGGCTACACCTTC CAWKGGDATAWGYTF